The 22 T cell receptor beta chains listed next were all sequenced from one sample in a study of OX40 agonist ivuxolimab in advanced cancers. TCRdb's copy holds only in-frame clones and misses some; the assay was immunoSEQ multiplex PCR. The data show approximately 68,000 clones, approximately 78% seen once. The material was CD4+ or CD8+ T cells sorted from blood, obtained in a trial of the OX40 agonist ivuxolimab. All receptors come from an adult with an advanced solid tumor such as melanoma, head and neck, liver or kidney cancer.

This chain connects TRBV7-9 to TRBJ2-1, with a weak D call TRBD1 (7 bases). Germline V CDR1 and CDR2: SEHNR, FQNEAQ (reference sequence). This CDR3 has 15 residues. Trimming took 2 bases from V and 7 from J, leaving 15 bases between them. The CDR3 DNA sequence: TGTGCCAGCAGCTTACGAGACCCAGGGGGGAATGAGCAGTTCTTC. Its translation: CASSLRDPGGNEQFF.

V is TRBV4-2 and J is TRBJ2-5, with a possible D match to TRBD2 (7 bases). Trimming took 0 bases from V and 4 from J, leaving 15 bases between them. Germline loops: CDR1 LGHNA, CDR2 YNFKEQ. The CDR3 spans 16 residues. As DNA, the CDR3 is TGTGCCAGCAGCCAAGAAGGGTGGGGGGGCGGAGAGACCCAGTACTTC. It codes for CASSQEGWGGGETQYF.

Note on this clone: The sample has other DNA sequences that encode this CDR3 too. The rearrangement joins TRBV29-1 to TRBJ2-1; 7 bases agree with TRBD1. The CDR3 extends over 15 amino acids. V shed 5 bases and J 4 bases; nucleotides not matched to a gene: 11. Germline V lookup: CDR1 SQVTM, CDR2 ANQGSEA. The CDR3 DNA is TGCAGCGTTAACATACAGGGGTTAAGTTACAATGAGCAGTTCTTC. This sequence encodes CSVNIQGLSYNEQFF.

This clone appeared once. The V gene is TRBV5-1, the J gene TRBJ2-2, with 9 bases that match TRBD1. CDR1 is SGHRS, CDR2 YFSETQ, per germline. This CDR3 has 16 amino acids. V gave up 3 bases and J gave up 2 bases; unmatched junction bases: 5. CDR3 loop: CASSSGDRANTGELFF. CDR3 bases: TGCGCCAGCAGCTCCGGGGACAGGGCAAACACCGGGGAGCTGTTTTTT.

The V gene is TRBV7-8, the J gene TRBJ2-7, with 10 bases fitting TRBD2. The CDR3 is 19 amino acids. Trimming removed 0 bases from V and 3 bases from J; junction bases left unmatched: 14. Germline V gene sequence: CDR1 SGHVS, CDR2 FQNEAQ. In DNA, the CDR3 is TGTGCCAGCAGCTTAGCGGGTCCTAGCGGGAGTACTCAGGGCTACGAGCAGTACTTC. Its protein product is CASSLAGPSGSTQGYEQYF.

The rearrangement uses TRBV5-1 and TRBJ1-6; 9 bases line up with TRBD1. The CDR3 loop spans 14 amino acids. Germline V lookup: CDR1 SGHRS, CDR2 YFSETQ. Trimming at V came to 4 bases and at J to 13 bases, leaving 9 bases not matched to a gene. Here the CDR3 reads CASSRDRGSGPLHF. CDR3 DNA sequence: TGCGCCAGCAGCCGTGACAGGGGGTCGGGGCCCCTCCACTTT. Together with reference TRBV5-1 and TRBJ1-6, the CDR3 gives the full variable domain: KAGVTQTPRYLIKTRGQQVTLSCSPISGHRSVSWYQQTPGQGLQFLFEYFSETQRNKGNFPGRFSGRQFSNSRSEMNVSTLELGDSALYLCASSRDRGSGPLHFGNGTRLTVT.

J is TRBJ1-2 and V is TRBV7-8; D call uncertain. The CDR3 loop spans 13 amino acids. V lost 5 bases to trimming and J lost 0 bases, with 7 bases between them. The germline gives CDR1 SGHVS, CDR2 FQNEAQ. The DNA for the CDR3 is TGTGCCAGCAGCCTTTGGTCTAACTATGGCTACACCTTC. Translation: CASSLWSNYGYTF.

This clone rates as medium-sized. CDR3 in DNA: TGTGCCTGGAGCGATGAAGGGGTTTCGACTGAAGCTTTCTTT. It is translated as CAWSDEGVSTEAFF. The chain carries TRBV30 and TRBJ1-1, with D possibly being TRBD1 (5 bases). CDR3 length: 14 amino acids. CDR1 and CDR2 (germline): GTSNPN, SVGIG (reference sequence). Trimming left V 3 bases short and J 5 bases short, with 16 bases between.

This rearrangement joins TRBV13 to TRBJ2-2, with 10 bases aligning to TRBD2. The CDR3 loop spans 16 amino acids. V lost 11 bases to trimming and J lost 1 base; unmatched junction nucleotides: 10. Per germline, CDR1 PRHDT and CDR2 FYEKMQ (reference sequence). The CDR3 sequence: CARRERGGLNTGELFF. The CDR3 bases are TGTGCCCGCCGGGAGCGGGGGGGGCTGAACACCGGGGAGCTGTTTTTT.

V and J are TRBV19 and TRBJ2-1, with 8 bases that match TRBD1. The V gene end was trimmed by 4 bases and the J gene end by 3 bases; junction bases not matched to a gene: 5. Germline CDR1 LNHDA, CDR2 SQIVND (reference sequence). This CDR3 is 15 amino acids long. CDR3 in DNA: TGTGCCAGTAGTAACGGACAGGGTGGCTACAATGAGCAGTTCTTC. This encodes CASSNGQGGYNEQFF.

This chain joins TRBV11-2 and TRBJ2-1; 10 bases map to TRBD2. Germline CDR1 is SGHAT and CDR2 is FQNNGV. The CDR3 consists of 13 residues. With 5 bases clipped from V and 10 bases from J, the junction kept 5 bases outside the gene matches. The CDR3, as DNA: TGTGCCAGCAGCCTTAGCGGGGGGAACGAGCAGTTCTTC. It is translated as CASSLSGGNEQFF.

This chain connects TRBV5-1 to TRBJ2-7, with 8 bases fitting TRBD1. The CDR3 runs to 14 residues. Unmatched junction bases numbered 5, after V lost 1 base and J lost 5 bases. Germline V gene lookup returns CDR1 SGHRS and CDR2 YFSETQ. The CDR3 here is CASSLSGGIDEQYV. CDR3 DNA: TGCGCCAGCAGCTTGTCAGGGGGCATCGACGAGCAGTACGTC.

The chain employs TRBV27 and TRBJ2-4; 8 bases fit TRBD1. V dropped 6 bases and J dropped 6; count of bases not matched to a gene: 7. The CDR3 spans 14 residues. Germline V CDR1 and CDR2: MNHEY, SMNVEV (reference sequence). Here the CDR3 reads CASRSGTGLNIQYF. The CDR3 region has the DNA TGTGCCAGCAGATCCGGGACAGGCCTAAACATTCAGTACTTC.

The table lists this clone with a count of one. CDR3 sequence reads: CASSRGRGDYNEQFF. CDR3 DNA: TGTGCCAGCAGCCGTGGCCGGGGGGACTACAATGAGCAGTTCTTC. The chain links TRBV7-3 to TRBJ2-1; 7 positions agree with TRBD2. This CDR3 is 15 amino acids long. After removal of 5 bases from V and 3 bases from J, the junction contained 7 bases not matched to a gene. Germline CDR1 reads SGHTA; CDR2 reads FQGTGA.

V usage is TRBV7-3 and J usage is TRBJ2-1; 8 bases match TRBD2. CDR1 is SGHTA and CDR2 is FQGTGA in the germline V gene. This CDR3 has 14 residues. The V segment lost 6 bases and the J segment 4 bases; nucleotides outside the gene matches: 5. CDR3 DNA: TGTGCCAGCAGTGCGGGGGGACTTTACAATGAGCAGTTCTTC. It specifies CASSAGGLYNEQFF. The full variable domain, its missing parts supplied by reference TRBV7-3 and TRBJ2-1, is GAGVSQTPSNKVTEKGKYVELRCDPISGHTALYWYRQSLGQGPEFLIYFQGTGAADDSGLPNDRFFAVRPEGSVSTLKIQRTERGDSAVYLCASSAGGLYNEQFFGPGTRLTVL.

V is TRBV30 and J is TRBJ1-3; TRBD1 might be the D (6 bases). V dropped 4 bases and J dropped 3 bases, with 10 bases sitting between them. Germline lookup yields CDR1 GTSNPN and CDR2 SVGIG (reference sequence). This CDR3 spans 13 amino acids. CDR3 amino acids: CAWTGAGGNTIYF. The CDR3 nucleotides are TGTGCCTGGACAGGGGCGGGTGGAAACACCATATATTTT.

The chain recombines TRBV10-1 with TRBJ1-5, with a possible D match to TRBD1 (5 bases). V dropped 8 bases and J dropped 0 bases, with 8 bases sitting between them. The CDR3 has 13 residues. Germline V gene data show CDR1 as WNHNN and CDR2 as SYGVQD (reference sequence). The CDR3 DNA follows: TGCGCCAGCCCGCAGGGTAGCAATCAGCCCCAGCATTTT. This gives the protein CASPQGSNQPQHF.

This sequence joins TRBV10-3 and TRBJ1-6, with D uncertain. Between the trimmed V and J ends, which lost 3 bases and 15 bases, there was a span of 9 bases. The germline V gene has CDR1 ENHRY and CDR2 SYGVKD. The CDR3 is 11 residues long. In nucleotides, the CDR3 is TGTGCCATCAGTGAAGGAGAAGTCCTCCACTTT. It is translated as CAISEGEVLHF.

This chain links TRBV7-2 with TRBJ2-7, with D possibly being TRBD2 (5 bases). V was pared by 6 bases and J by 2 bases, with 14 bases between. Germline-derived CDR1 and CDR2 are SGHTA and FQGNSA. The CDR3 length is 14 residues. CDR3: CASRPRSGTYEQYF. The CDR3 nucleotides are TGTGCCAGCAGGCCCCGGTCGGGAACCTACGAGCAGTACTTC. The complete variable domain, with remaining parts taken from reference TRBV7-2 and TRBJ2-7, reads GAGVSQSPSNKVTEKGKDVELRCDPISGHTALYWYRQSLGQGLEFLIYFQGNSAPDKSGLPSDRFSAERTGGSVSTLTIQRTQQEDSAVYLCASRPRSGTYEQYFGPGTRLTVT.

CDR3 sequence reads: CASSVSGHLTLNYGYTF. DNA for the CDR3: TGTGCCAGCAGTGTTTCGGGACACCTCACCTTGAACTATGGCTACACCTTC. V gene TRBV28 combines with J gene TRBJ1-2, with a tentative D call TRBD1 (6 bases). This CDR3 region has 17 residues. The ends were cut back, 5 bases at V and 2 bases at J, with 21 bases in the middle. Germline V gene sequence: CDR1 MDHEN, CDR2 SYDVKM.

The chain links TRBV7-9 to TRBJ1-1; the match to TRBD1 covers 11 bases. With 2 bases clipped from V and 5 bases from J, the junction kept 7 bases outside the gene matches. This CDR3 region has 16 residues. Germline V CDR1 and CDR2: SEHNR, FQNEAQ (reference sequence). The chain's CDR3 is CASSLRDRGKGTEAFF. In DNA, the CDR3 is TGTGCCAGCAGCTTACGGGACAGGGGGAAGGGGACTGAAGCTTTCTTT.

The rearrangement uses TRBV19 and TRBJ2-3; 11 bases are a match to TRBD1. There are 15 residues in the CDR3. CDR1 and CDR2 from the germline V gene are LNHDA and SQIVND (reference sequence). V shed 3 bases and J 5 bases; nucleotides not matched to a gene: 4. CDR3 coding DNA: TGTGCCAGTAGTATGGACAGGGGGCAGGGAGATACGCAGTATTTT. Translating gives CASSMDRGQGDTQYF.